The sequence of this T cell receptor (beta chain) was determined in a study of T cell repertoires in cytomegalovirus infection. TCRdb processed the reads anew with MiXCR; each CDR3 protein has one entry. The table records a few hundred thousand distinct CDR3 sequences, roughly 43% of them present only once. A few counts support this clonotype. Its antigen is as yet unknown. The sequence came from a human donor in good health (CMV status not recorded). Some clones in this sample may be carry-over from other donors' samples. Source: cultured PBMCs, taken from culture after CMV antigen stimulation.

CDR3 DNA: TGTGCCAGCAGCCGAGGGACCGCTAACTATGGCTACACCTTC. It translates to CASSRGTANYGYTF. The rearrangement uses TRBV7-8 and TRBJ1-2, with D perhaps matching TRBD1 (5 bases). Germline V gene data show CDR1 as SGHVS and CDR2 as FQNEAQ. The V end was cut by 5 bases, the J end by 0 bases, with 10 bases between. CDR3 length: 14 amino acids.